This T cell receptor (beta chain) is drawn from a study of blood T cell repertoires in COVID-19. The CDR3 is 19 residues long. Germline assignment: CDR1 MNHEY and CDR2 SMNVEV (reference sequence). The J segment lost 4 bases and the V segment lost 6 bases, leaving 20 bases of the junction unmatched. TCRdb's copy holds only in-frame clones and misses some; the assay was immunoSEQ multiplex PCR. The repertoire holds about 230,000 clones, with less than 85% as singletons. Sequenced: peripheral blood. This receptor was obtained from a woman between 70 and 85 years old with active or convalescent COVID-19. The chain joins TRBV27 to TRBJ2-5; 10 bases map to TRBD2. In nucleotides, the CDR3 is TGTGCCAGCAGCCGAATACCACTAGCGGGAACGCTCGGGCTAGAGACCCAGTACTTC. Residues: CASSRIPLAGTLGLETQYF.